This T cell receptor beta chain was captured in a study of beta chain features in type 1 diabetes. Sequencing targeted expressed TCRB transcripts, as all isolated RNA had been reverse transcribed. Here immunoSEQ multiplex PCR was the method, and the copy in TCRdb shows in-frame clones only, minus some. The sample shows about 140,000 clones, about 9.1% of them seen only once. The specimen sequenced was central memory CD4+ T cells from blood. This TCR was recovered from a woman in her 40s in good health.

The CDR3 DNA reads as TGTGCCAGCAGACTATCCGACAGGGGATTCACAGATACGCAGTATTTT. It specifies CASRLSDRGFTDTQYF. V and J are TRBV27 and TRBJ2-3; 8 bases match TRBD1. The CDR3 runs 16 residues. Germline V gene data show CDR1 as MNHEY and CDR2 as SMNVEV (reference sequence). V lost 6 bases to trimming and J lost 2 bases; unmatched junction nucleotides: 10.